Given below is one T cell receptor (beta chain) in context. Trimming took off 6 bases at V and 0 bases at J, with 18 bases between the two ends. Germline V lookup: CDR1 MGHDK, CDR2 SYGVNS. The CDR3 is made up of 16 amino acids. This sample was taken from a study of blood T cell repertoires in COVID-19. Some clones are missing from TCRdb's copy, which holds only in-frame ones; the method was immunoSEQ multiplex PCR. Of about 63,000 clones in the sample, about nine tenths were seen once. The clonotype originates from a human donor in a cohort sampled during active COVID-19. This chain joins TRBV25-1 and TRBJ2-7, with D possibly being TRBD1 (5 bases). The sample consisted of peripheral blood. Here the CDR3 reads CASRPTALTVSYEQYF. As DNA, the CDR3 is TGTGCCAGCAGGCCCACAGCTTTGACAGTCTCCTACGAGCAGTACTTC.